This T cell receptor (beta chain) was retrieved from a study of radiotherapy plus CTLA-4 blockade in lung cancer. Study background: Objective responses were seen in 15% to 20% of patients, disease control in roughly 30%.

Whole-study results and caveats: Interferon-beta and early blood T cell clone dynamics reportedly predicted response best. Among blood TCR repertoires after radiotherapy plus ipilimumab, tumor-derived clones expanded.

Points on this clone: The antigen is not known.

Clones were sequenced by immunoSEQ multiplex PCR, and TCRdb holds only the in-frame ones, with some missing. The data show tens of thousands of clones, with approximately 80% seen just once and 20% to 25% held by the top ten. The source is a human donor with non-small cell lung cancer that progressed on radiotherapy plus ipilimumab. The input for sequencing was peripheral blood, taken from a patient treated with radiotherapy plus ipilimumab.

The chain's CDR3 is CASSSGGAEQETQYF. CDR3 sequence (DNA): TGCGCCAGCAGCTCCGGGGGGGCCGAACAAGAGACCCAGTACTTC. The V gene is TRBV5-1, the J gene TRBJ2-5, with 8 bases aligning to TRBD2. Germline CDR1 is SGHRS and CDR2 is YFSETQ. V trimming: 3 bases; J trimming: 2 bases; junction bases outside the gene matches: 6. This CDR3 has 15 amino acids.